Shown below are 25 T cell receptor beta chains from a single sample sequenced in a study of cytomegalovirus exposure and HLA in healthy donors. Primers: 60 Vbeta forward and 13 Jbeta reverse. Method: immunoSEQ multiplex PCR; TCRdb's copy keeps in-frame clones and lacks some. The sample includes around 100,000 clones, around two thirds of them seen just once. Source material: PBMCs. The receptors stem from a woman between 50 and 59 years old in good health and CMV-seronegative.

The chain has TRBV7-7 and TRBJ2-1; no definite D call. Trimming shortened V by 5 bases and J by 4 bases, and 15 bases separated the two germline ends. CDR3 length equals 15 residues. Germline CDR1 is SSHAT and CDR2 is FNYEAQ (reference sequence). The CDR3 DNA is TGTGCCAGCAGCCCACTCCGGTCAGGTTACAATGAGCAGTTCTTC. It translates to CASSPLRSGYNEQFF.

The chain has TRBV29-1 and TRBJ1-1; 7 nucleotides line up with TRBD1. There are 13 residues in the CDR3. V shed 8 bases, J shed 2 bases, and the junction held 8 bases outside the gene matches. Germline V gives CDR1 SQVTM, CDR2 ANQGSEA. The CDR3 region is CSSQGQPNTEAFF. CDR3 nucleotides: TGCAGCTCTCAGGGACAGCCCAACACTGAAGCTTTCTTT.

The CDR3 sequence is CASSLGLGLRTDSYEQYF. In DNA form, the CDR3 reads TGCGCCAGCAGCTTGGGGCTGGGCCTGAGGACAGACTCCTACGAGCAGTACTTC. J is TRBJ2-7 and V is TRBV5-1, with D tentatively TRBD1 (6 bases). This CDR3 is built from 18 residues. Germline V gene sequence: CDR1 SGHRS, CDR2 YFSETQ. The V end was cut by 0 bases, the J end by 0 bases, with 19 bases between.

This clone was seen only a few times. The chain is built from TRBV28 and TRBJ1-5; 8 bases agree with TRBD1. Trimming at V came to 11 bases and at J to 3 bases, leaving 6 bases not matched to a gene. Germline loops: CDR1 MDHEN, CDR2 SYDVKM. CDR3 length: 13 amino acids. The DNA for the CDR3 is TGTGCCGGAAGACAGGGGTTCAATCAGCCCCAGCATTTT. Translating it yields CAGRQGFNQPQHF.

The J gene is TRBJ1-5, the V gene TRBV19, with 7 bases that match TRBD1. The V segment lost 8 bases and the J segment 5 bases; nucleotides outside the gene matches: 6. This CDR3 region has 13 residues. The germline CDR1 and CDR2 sequences are LNHDA and SQIVND (reference sequence). The CDR3: CASQGTAYQPQHF. CDR3 nucleotide sequence: TGTGCCAGTCAGGGGACAGCTTATCAGCCCCAGCATTTT. The full variable domain, with the rest looked up from reference TRBV19 and TRBJ1-5, is DGGITQSPKYLFRKEGQNVTLSCEQNLNHDAMYWYRQDPGQGLRLIYYSQIVNDFQKGDIAEGYSVSREKKESFPLTVTSAQKNPTAFYLCASQGTAYQPQHFGDGTRLSIL.

The chain carries TRBV19 and TRBJ2-7, with 7 bases that match TRBD2. Trimming took 5 bases from V and 6 from J; bases not matched to a gene: 10. The CDR3 sequence is 14 residues long. Germline V gene data show CDR1 as LNHDA and CDR2 as SQIVND (reference sequence). The CDR3, as DNA: TGTGCCAGTAGTCCCCGGCTAGCGGTCGGCGAGCAGTACTTC. Protein: CASSPRLAVGEQYF.

There are a few counts of this clone. V gene TRBV19 combines with J gene TRBJ2-7; 11 bases align to TRBD2. This CDR3 contains 15 residues. Looked up from germline, CDR1 is LNHDA and CDR2 is SQIVND (reference sequence). J gave up 2 bases and V 4 bases, and 4 bases lay outside the gene matches. The CDR3 loop is CASSKGLAETYEQYF. As DNA, the CDR3 is TGTGCCAGTAGTAAGGGACTAGCGGAAACCTACGAGCAGTACTTC.

V gene TRBV9 combines with J gene TRBJ1-4, with D perhaps TRBD1 (5 bases). This CDR3 comprises 15 residues. V lost 3 bases to trimming and J lost 7 bases, with 16 bases between them. The germline V gene has CDR1 SGDLS and CDR2 YYNGEE. The CDR3 DNA reads as TGTGCCAGCAGCGAGACACAGGAGGGTTTTGAAAAACTGTTTTTT. Its protein is CASSETQEGFEKLFF.

V usage is TRBV30 and J usage is TRBJ1-6; 7 bases are a match to TRBD1. V lost 5 bases and J lost 9; bases outside the gene matches: 4. The CDR3 totals 12 residues. In germline, CDR1 is GTSNPN, CDR2 SVGIG (reference sequence). CDR3 DNA sequence: TGTGCCTGGGGAGGGGGCGTTTCACCCCTCCACTTT. Its protein product is CAWGGGVSPLHF.

This clone was counted between two and nine times. The rearrangement uses TRBV2 and TRBJ2-7; 8 bases match TRBD1. CDR3 length: 13 amino acids. Per the germline V gene, CDR1 is SNHLY and CDR2 is FYNNEI. With V trimmed by 7 bases and J by 7 bases, 9 bases remained unmatched. DNA for the CDR3: TGTGCCAGCAATATGGACAGGGCGGGTGAGCAGTACTTC. Residues: CASNMDRAGEQYF.

This clone was seen more than once but under ten times. CDR3 region: CASRYPDRARGVQYF. CDR3 sequence (DNA): TGTGCCAGCAGGTATCCGGACAGGGCTCGAGGGGTCCAGTACTTC. The chain has TRBV7-2 and TRBJ2-5; 8 nucleotides agree with TRBD1. Germline CDR1 is SGHTA and CDR2 is FQGNSA. The V gene end was trimmed by 6 bases and the J gene end by 10 bases; junction bases not matched to a gene: 16. The CDR3 has 15 amino acids.

V gene TRBV9 combines with J gene TRBJ2-7; TRBD2 matches 11 bases. This CDR3 comprises 16 residues. The ends lost 4 bases at V and 5 bases at J; junction bases unmatched: 11. Germline CDR1 SGDLS, CDR2 YYNGEE. The CDR3 spells CASSPRLAGFSNEQYF. CDR3 coding DNA: TGTGCCAGCAGCCCCCGACTAGCGGGATTTTCCAACGAGCAGTACTTC.

This sequence joins TRBV5-1 and TRBJ2-1; maybe TRBD2 (6 bases). Germline-derived CDR1 and CDR2 are SGHRS and YFSETQ. The CDR3 extends over 14 amino acids. V gave up 4 bases and J gave up 5 bases, with 13 bases separating them. CDR3 sequence reads: CASSHTGLHNEQFF. The CDR3 nucleotides read TGCGCCAGCAGCCATACGGGACTTCACAATGAGCAGTTCTTC. Full variable domain (remainder filled in from reference TRBV5-1 and TRBJ2-1): KAGVTQTPRYLIKTRGQQVTLSCSPISGHRSVSWYQQTPGQGLQFLFEYFSETQRNKGNFPGRFSGRQFSNSRSEMNVSTLELGDSALYLCASSHTGLHNEQFFGPGTRLTVL.

V usage is TRBV30 and J usage is TRBJ1-5; 12 bases agree with TRBD1. This CDR3 contains 15 residues. Germline CDR1 reads GTSNPN; CDR2 reads SVGIG (reference sequence). The V gene end was trimmed by 5 bases and the J gene end by 0 bases; junction bases not matched to a gene: 2. CDR3: CAWGTGGHSNQPQHF. The CDR3 DNA reads as TGTGCCTGGGGGACAGGGGGCCATAGCAATCAGCCCCAGCATTTT.

This chain uses TRBV5-6 with TRBJ1-4; D unresolved. The CDR3 length is 13 residues. Trimming left V 4 bases short and J 5 bases short, with 9 bases between. Looked up from germline, CDR1 is SGHDT and CDR2 is YYEEEE. CDR3 in amino acids: CASSRGENEKLFF. DNA of the CDR3: TGTGCCAGCAGCCGAGGAGAGAATGAAAAACTGTTTTTT.

V usage is TRBV6-1 and J usage is TRBJ1-5, with D tentatively TRBD1 (5 bases). This CDR3 is built from 14 residues. V shed 7 bases and J shed 6 bases, with 16 bases lying between them. Germline-derived CDR1 and CDR2 are MNHNS and SASEGT. This chain's CDR3 is CASTGEGIGQPQHF. The CDR3 coding sequence is TGTGCCAGCACTGGGGAGGGGATCGGTCAGCCCCAGCATTTT.

This chain uses TRBV4-1 with TRBJ2-1; the D is unclear. Trimming cost V 3 bases and J 15 bases, with 15 bases left between them. Looked up from germline, CDR1 is MGHRA and CDR2 is YSYEKL. CDR3 size: 12 residues. The CDR3 DNA reads as TGCGCCAGCAGCCACCTCGACTTACCTACGTTCTTC. Encoded protein: CASSHLDLPTFF.

This rearrangement joins TRBV18 to TRBJ2-3; 9 bases match TRBD1. The germline V gene encodes CDR1 KGHSH and CDR2 LQKENI. J lost 3 bases, V lost 4 bases, and 2 bases had no gene match. The CDR3 consists of 14 residues. The CDR3 DNA follows: TGTGCCAGCTCACTCGGGACAGGGACAGATACGCAGTATTTT. This codes for CASSLGTGTDTQYF.

This chain uses TRBV19 with TRBJ2-7, with 8 bases fitting TRBD1. Germline V lookup: CDR1 LNHDA, CDR2 SQIVND (reference sequence). The trim removed 5 bases at V and 3 bases at J, leaving 6 bases unmatched. CDR3 length: 14 amino acids. Here the CDR3 reads CASSSGQGFYEQYF. DNA for the CDR3: TGTGCCAGTAGTTCAGGACAGGGATTCTACGAGCAGTACTTC.

Only one count was recorded for this clone. This rearrangement joins TRBV28 to TRBJ2-1; 11 nucleotides line up with TRBD2. Germline CDR1 is MDHEN and CDR2 is SYDVKM. V was clipped by 5 bases and J by 4 bases; unmatched bases: 1. CDR3 length: 14 residues. The CDR3 nucleotides read TGTGCCAGCAGTCTAGCGGGGGGTTACAATGAGCAGTTCTTC. Translation gives CASSLAGGYNEQFF.

This chain uses TRBV11-2 with TRBJ2-1, with 12 bases aligning to TRBD2. With V trimmed by 5 bases and J by 0 bases, 8 bases remained unmatched. The CDR3 sequence is 18 residues long. CDR1 is SGHAT, CDR2 FQNNGV, per germline. Written as DNA, the CDR3 is TGTGCCAGCAGCCGACTAGCGGGGGCAATGATCTCCTACAATGAGCAGTTCTTC. It translates to CASSRLAGAMISYNEQFF.

This rearrangement joins TRBV30 to TRBJ2-7, with D possibly matching TRBD1 (6 bases). CDR3 length: 13 amino acids. V was cut by 4 bases and J by 7 bases, with 17 bases left in between. Germline CDR1 is GTSNPN and CDR2 is SVGIG (reference sequence). The CDR3 sequence: CAWNMDSSGEQYF. The CDR3 DNA sequence: TGTGCCTGGAATATGGACAGCTCGGGGGAGCAGTACTTC.

The rearrangement links TRBV6-5 to TRBJ2-2; D uncertain. This CDR3 is 13 amino acids long. Trimming removed 6 bases at V and 8 bases at J, with 13 bases between. Germline V gene lookup returns CDR1 MNHEY and CDR2 SVGAGI. The CDR3 loop reads CASSLPLTGELFF. The CDR3, as DNA: TGTGCCAGCAGCCTACCACTAACGGGGGAGCTGTTTTTT.

This clone was counted a single time. CDR3 sequence reads: CASSLGARETQYF. CDR3 sequence (DNA): TGTGCCAGCAGCTTAGGGGCTCGGGAGACCCAGTACTTC. The V gene is TRBV7-8, the J gene TRBJ2-5; D is undetermined. CDR1 SGHVS and CDR2 FQNEAQ come from the germline V gene. V was shortened by 1 base and J by 5 bases, with 8 bases between the two germline ends. This CDR3 has 13 residues.

About this clone itself: Within the sample, other DNA sequences also encode this same CDR3. The chain has TRBV15 and TRBJ2-7, with 9 bases identical to TRBD2. Germline-derived CDR1 and CDR2 are LNHNV and YYDKDF (reference sequence). V lost 0 bases, J lost 0 bases, and 0 bases stayed unmatched. The CDR3 loop spans 15 amino acids. CDR3 bases: TGTGCCACCAGCAGAGATAGCGGGAGCTCCTACGAGCAGTACTTC. The encoded protein is CATSRDSGSSYEQYF.